Detailed here is one T cell receptor beta chain. This entry belongs to a study of blood T cell repertoires in COVID-19. Germline V CDR1 and CDR2: LGHNA, YNFKEQ. The CDR3 has 16 amino acids. V was pared by 3 bases and J by 4 bases, with 5 bases of the junction left unmatched. TCRdb's copy holds only in-frame clones and misses some; the assay was immunoSEQ multiplex PCR. The profile shows some 77,000 clones, around nine tenths of them singletons. This TCR was recovered from a man under 40 with acute or convalescent COVID-19. The J gene is TRBJ2-1, the V gene TRBV4-2, with 11 bases fitting TRBD2. Input material: peripheral blood. DNA of the CDR3: TGTGCCAGCAGCCACCGAGGGACTAGCGGTTACAATGAGCAGTTCTTC. Translation gives CASSHRGTSGYNEQFF.